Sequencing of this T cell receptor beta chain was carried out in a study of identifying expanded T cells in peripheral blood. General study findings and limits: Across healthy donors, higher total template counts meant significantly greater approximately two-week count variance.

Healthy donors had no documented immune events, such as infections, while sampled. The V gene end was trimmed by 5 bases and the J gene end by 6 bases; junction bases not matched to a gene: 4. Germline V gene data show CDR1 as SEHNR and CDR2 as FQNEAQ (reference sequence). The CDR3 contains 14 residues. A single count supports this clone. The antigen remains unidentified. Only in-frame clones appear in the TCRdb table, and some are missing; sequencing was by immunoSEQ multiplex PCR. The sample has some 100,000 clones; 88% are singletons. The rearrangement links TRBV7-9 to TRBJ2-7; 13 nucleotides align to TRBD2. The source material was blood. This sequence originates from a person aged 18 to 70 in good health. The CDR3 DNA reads TGTGCCAGCAGCAGGACTAGCGGGAGTTTCGAGCAGTACTTC. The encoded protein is CASSRTSGSFEQYF.